These 8 T cell receptor beta chains were sequenced from one sample in a study of CD8 T cells in ankylosing spondylitis. Study outcomes and limitations: Several highly homologous variants formed a TCR beta motif that appeared characteristic of ankylosing spondylitis blood.

These receptors lack a known antigen. TCRdb ran MiXCR on the 5' RACE reads and lists one entry per CDR3 protein. The data hold roughly 370,000 distinct CDR3 sequences, with under 25% observed a single time. The material sequenced was blood, either unsorted or a sorted T cell fraction (not recorded which). Every receptor here comes from a male donor with ankylosing spondylitis.

The table lists this clonotype with a few counts. V usage is TRBV5-1 and J usage is TRBJ2-7; either TRBD1 or TRBD2 may fit D (5 bases each). The V gene lost 0 bases and the J gene lost 6 bases, with 19 bases spanning the gap. The CDR3 is 16 residues long. Per the germline V gene, CDR1 is SGHRS and CDR2 is YFSETQ. Here the CDR3 reads CASSLGDGRPTGEQYF. The DNA for the CDR3 is TGCGCCAGCAGCTTGGGGGACGGACGACCTACGGGCGAGCAGTACTTC.

The chain carries TRBV4-1 and TRBJ2-7; TRBD1 aligns across 9 bases. The CDR3 totals 15 residues. Trimming removed 4 bases from V and 6 bases from J; junction bases left unmatched: 10. Germline CDR1 MGHRA, CDR2 YSYEKL. CDR3 region: CASSLTGTGLGEQYF. The CDR3 DNA follows: TGCGCCAGCAGCCTTACCGGGACAGGGCTGGGCGAGCAGTACTTC.

J is TRBJ2-1 and V is TRBV5-1, with D possibly being TRBD1 (5 bases). CDR3 length: 13 amino acids. CDR1 and CDR2 from the germline V gene are SGHRS and YFSETQ. V shed 8 bases and J shed 7 bases, with 16 bases lying between them. The CDR3 nucleotides read TGCGCCAGTTCGATAGGGGTTATGAATGAGCAGTTCTTC. This gives the protein CASSIGVMNEQFF.

The table lists this clonotype with a few counts. The chain employs TRBV20-1 and TRBJ2-1; TRBD2 matches 7 bases. The V gene end was trimmed by 5 bases and the J gene end by 5 bases; junction bases not matched to a gene: 6. This CDR3 has 13 residues. Germline loops: CDR1 DFQATT, CDR2 SNEGSKA (reference sequence). The CDR3 bases are TGCAGTGCTCCCCCGGCGGGGGACAATGAGCAGTTCTTC. Translated, it gives CSAPPAGDNEQFF.

The rearrangement joins TRBV27 to TRBJ2-7, with D tentatively TRBD2 (5 bases). CDR1 MNHEY and CDR2 SMNVEV come from the germline V gene (reference sequence). The CDR3 spans 17 residues. V gave up 3 bases and J gave up 1 base, with 19 bases separating them. CDR3 DNA sequence: TGTGCCAGCAGTTTGTATGGCCCGGGGTACGGGTCCTACGAGCAGTACTTC. This sequence encodes CASSLYGPGYGSYEQYF.

This clonotype was seen only a few times. The CDR3 DNA sequence: TGTGCCAGCAGCCTACGCCGGGACAAGAATCAGCCCCAGCATTTT. Its translation: CASSLRRDKNQPQHF. This rearrangement joins TRBV11-3 to TRBJ1-5; D may be TRBD1 (6 bases). This CDR3 spans 15 amino acids. The germline CDR1 and CDR2 sequences are SGHNT and YENEEA. V was shortened by 5 bases and J by 4 bases, with 15 bases between the two germline ends.

The chain is built from TRBV9 and TRBJ2-1; no firm D call. This CDR3 is 12 amino acids long. CDR1 SGDLS and CDR2 YYNGEE come from the germline V gene. Between the trimmed V and J ends, which lost 0 bases and 4 bases, there was a span of 2 bases. CDR3 DNA sequence: TGTGCCAGCAGCGTAGAGTACAATGAGCAGTTCTTC. Protein product: CASSVEYNEQFF.

This clonotype was counted ten times or more. The chain combines TRBV6-5 with TRBJ2-1; weak D call: TRBD2 (5 bases). Trimming took 0 bases from V and 2 from J, leaving 14 bases between them. CDR3 length: 17 amino acids. The germline V gene encodes CDR1 MNHEY and CDR2 SVGAGI. In DNA, the CDR3 is TGTGCCAGCAGTTACTCAGGGCTGTCCGGGGCCTACAATGAGCAGTTCTTC. It translates to CASSYSGLSGAYNEQFF.